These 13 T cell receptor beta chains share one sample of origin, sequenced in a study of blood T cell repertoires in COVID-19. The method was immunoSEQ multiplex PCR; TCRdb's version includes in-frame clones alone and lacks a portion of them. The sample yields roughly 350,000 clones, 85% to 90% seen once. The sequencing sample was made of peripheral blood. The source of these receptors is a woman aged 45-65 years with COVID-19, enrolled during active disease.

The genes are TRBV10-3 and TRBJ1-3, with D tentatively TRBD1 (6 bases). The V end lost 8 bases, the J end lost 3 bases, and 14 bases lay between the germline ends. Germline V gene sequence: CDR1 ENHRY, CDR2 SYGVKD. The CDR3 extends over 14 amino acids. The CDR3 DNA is TGTGCCATCGGTCGGGGGGGCGATGGAAACACCATATATTTT. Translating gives CAIGRGGDGNTIYF.

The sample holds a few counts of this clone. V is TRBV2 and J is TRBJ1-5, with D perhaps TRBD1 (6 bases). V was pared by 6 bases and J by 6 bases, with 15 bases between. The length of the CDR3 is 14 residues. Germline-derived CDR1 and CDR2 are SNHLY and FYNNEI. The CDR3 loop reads CASRPEMGAQPQHF. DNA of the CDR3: TGTGCCAGCAGGCCGGAAATGGGGGCTCAGCCCCAGCATTTT.

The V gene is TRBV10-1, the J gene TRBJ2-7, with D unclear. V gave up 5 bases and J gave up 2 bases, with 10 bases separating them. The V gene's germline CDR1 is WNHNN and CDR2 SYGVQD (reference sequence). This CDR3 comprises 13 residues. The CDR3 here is CASSQGATYEQYF. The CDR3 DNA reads TGCGCCAGCAGTCAAGGAGCTACCTACGAGCAGTACTTC.

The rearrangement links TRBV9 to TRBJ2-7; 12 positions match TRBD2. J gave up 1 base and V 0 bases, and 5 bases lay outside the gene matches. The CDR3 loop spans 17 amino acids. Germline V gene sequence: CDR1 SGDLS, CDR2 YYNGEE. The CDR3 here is CASSVGPSGRVSYEQYF. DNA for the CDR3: TGTGCCAGCAGCGTAGGGCCTAGCGGGAGGGTATCCTACGAGCAGTACTTC.

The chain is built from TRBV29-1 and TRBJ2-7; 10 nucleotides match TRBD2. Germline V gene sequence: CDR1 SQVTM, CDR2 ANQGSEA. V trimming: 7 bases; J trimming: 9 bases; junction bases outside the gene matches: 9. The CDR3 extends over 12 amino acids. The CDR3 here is CSARLAGVSQYF. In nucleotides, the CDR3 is TGCAGCGCCCGGCTAGCGGGAGTGTCGCAGTACTTC.

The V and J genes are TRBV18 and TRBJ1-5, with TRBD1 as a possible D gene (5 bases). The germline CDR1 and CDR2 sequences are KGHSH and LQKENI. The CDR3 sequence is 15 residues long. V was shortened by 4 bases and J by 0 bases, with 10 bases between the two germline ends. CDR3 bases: TGTGCCAGCTCACGCCAGGGTAATAGCAATCAGCCCCAGCATTTT. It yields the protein CASSRQGNSNQPQHF.

In DNA, the CDR3 is TGTGCCAGCAGGAAGAGCGGGAGGAACACAGATACGCAGTATTTT. Residues: CASRKSGRNTDTQYF. The chain links TRBV9 to TRBJ2-3, with TRBD2 identical over 9 bases. Trimming removed 5 bases from V and 2 bases from J; junction bases left unmatched: 6. The CDR3 is 15 amino acids. Germline V gene sequence: CDR1 SGDLS, CDR2 YYNGEE.

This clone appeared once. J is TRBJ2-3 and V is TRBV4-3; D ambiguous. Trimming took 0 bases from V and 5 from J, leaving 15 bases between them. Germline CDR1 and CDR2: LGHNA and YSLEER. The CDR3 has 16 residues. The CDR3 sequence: CASSQDNLQFVDTQYF. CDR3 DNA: TGCGCCAGCAGCCAAGATAATCTCCAGTTTGTAGATACGCAGTATTTT.

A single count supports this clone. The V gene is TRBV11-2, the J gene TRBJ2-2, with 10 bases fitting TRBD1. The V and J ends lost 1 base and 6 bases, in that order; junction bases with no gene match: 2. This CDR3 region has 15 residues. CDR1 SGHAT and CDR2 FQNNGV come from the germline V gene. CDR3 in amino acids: CASSLAGTGAGELFF. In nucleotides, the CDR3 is TGTGCCAGCAGCTTAGCTGGGACAGGGGCCGGGGAGCTGTTTTTT.

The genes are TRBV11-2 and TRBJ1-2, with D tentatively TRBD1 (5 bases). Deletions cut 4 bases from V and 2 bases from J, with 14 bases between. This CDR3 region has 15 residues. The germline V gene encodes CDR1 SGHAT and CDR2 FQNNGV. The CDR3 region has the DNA TGTGCCAGCAGCTCAAGACAGAGGTTCAACTATGGCTACACCTTC. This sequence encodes CASSSRQRFNYGYTF.

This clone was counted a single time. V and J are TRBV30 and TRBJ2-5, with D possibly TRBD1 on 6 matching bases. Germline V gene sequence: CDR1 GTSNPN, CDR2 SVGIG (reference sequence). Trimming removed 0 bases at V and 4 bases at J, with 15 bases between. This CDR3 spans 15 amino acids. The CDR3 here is CAWSVQGSARETQYF. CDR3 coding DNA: TGTGCCTGGAGTGTACAGGGCAGTGCACGAGAGACCCAGTACTTC.

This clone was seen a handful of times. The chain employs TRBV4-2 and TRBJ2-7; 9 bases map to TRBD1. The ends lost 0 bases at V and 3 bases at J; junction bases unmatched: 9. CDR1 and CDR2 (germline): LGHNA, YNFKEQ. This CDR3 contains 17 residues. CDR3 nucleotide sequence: TGTGCCAGCAGCCAAGATCCTCGGCACAGGGGGCTCTACGAGCAGTACTTC. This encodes CASSQDPRHRGLYEQYF.

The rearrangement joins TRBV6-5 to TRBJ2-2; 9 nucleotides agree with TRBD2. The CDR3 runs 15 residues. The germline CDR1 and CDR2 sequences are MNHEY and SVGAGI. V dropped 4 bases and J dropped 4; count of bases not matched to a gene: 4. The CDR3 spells CASSLTSGTTGELFF. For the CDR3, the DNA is TGTGCCAGCAGTTTGACTAGCGGAACCACCGGGGAGCTGTTTTTT.